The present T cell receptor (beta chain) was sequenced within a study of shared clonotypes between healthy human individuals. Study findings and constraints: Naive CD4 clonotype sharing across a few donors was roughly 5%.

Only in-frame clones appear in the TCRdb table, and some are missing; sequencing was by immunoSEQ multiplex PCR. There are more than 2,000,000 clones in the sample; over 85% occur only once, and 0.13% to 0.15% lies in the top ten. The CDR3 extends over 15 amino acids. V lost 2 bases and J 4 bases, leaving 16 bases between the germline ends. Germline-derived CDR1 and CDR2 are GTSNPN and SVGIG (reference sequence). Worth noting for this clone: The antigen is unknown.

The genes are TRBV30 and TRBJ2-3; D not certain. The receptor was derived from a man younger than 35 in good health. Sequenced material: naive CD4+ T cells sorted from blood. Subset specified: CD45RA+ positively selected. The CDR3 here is CAWSYINSFSDTQYF. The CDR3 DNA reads TGTGCCTGGAGTTATATTAACAGTTTCTCAGATACGCAGTATTTT.